This TCR beta chain was retrieved from a study of T-cell reconstitution after alpha-beta-depleted transplantation in children. Unique molecular identifiers were incorporated when the TCRbeta library was constructed. TCRdb passed the PCR reads through MiXCR, listing each CDR3 protein once. The table records 190,000 or so distinct CDR3 sequences, about 14% of them present only once. The V gene lost 4 bases and the J gene lost 2 bases, with 18 bases spanning the gap. Germline V gene data show CDR1 as SGHRS and CDR2 as YFSETQ. The CDR3 is 17 residues long. This clonotype occurred many times. Source: PBMCs from the stem cell graft donor, taken from the stem cell graft. This TCR derives from a human donor who donated a stem cell graft to a child with acute lymphoblastic leukemia. The chain has TRBV5-1 and TRBJ2-2, with D hard to call. CDR3 protein: CASSRALRVQNTGELFF. The DNA of the CDR3 is TGCGCCAGCAGCAGGGCCTTACGGGTCCAAAACACCGGGGAGCTGTTTTTT. Looking up the rest from reference TRBV5-1 and TRBJ2-2 gives the full variable domain: KAGVTQTPRYLIKTRGQQVTLSCSPISGHRSVSWYQQTPGQGLQFLFEYFSETQRNKGNFPGRFSGRQFSNSRSEMNVSTLELGDSALYLCASSRALRVQNTGELFFGEGSRLTVL.